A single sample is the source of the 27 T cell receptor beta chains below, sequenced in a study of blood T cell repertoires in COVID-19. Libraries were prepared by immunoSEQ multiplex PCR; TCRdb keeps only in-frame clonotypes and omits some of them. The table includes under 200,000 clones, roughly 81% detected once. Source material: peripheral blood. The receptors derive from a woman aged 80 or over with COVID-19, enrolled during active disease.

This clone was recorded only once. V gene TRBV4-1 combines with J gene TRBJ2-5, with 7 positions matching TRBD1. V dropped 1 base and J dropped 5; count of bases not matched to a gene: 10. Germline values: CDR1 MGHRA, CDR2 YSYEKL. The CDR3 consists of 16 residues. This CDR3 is CASSQARTGLGETQYF. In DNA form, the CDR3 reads TGCGCCAGCAGCCAAGCCCGGACAGGATTAGGGGAGACCCAGTACTTC.

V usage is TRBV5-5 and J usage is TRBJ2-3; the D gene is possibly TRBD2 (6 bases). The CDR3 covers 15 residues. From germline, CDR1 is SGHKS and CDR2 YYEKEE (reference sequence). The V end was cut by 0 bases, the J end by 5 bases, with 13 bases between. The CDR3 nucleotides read TGTGCCAGCAGCTTGGACGGACTATGGGGAGATACGCAGTATTTT. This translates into CASSLDGLWGDTQYF.

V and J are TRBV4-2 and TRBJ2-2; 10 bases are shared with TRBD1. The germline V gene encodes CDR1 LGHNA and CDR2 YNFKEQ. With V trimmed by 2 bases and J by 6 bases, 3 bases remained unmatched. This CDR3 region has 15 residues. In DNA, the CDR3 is TGTGCCAGCAGCCAAACCGGGACAGGGGCCGGGGAGCTGTTTTTT. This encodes CASSQTGTGAGELFF.

The CDR3 nucleotides read TGTGCCAGCAGGTACCATGGGCTCGCGTACGAGCAGTACTTC. Translating gives CASRYHGLAYEQYF. This chain uses TRBV28 with TRBJ2-7; D is undetermined. The V end was cut by 6 bases, the J end by 4 bases, with 16 bases between. Germline CDR1 and CDR2: MDHEN and SYDVKM. This CDR3 is 14 amino acids long.

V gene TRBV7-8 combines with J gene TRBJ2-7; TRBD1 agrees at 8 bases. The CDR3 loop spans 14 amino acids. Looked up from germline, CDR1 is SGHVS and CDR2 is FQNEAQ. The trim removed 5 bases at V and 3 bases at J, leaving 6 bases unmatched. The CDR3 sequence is CASSTGQAFYEQYF. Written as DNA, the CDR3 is TGTGCCAGCAGCACGGGACAGGCGTTCTACGAGCAGTACTTC.

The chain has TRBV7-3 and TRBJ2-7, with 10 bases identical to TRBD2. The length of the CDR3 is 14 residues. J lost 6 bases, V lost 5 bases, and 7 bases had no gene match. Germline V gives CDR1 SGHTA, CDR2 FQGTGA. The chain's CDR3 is CASSPGTSELEQYF. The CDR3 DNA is TGTGCCAGCAGCCCCGGGACTAGCGAACTCGAGCAGTACTTC.

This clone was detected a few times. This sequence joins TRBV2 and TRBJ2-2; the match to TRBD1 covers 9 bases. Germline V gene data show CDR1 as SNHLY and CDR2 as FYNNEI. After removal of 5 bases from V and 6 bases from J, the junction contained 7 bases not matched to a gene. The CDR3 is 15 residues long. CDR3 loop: CASSLITGGPGELFF. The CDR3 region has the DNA TGTGCCAGCAGTTTGATAACAGGGGGCCCCGGGGAGCTGTTTTTT. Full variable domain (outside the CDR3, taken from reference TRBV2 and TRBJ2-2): EPEVTQTPSHQVTQMGQEVILRCVPISNHLYFYWYRQILGQKVEFLVSFYNNEISEKSEIFDDQFSVERPDGSNFTLKIRSTKLEDSAMYFCASSLITGGPGELFFGEGSRLTVL.

This CDR3 is CAITTTGGGGNTIYF. The CDR3 DNA sequence: TGTGCCATCACTACGACAGGGGGCGGTGGAAACACCATATATTTT. The chain couples TRBV10-3 to TRBJ1-3; TRBD1 aligns across 10 bases. Looked up from germline, CDR1 is ENHRY and CDR2 is SYGVKD. The CDR3 has 15 residues. J lost 3 bases, V lost 7 bases, and 6 bases had no gene match.

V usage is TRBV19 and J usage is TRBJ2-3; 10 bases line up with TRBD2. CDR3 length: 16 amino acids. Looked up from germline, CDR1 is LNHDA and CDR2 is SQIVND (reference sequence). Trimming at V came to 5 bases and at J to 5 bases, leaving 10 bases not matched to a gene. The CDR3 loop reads CASSLLTSGIGDTQYF. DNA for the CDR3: TGTGCCAGTAGTCTCCTTACTAGCGGGATTGGAGATACGCAGTATTTT. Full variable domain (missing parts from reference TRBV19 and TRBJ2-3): DGGITQSPKYLFRKEGQNVTLSCEQNLNHDAMYWYRQDPGQGLRLIYYSQIVNDFQKGDIAEGYSVSREKKESFPLTVTSAQKNPTAFYLCASSLLTSGIGDTQYFGPGTRLTVL.

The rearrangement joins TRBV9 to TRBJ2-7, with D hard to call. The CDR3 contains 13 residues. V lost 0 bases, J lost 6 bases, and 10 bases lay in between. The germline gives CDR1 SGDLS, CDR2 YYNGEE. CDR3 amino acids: CASSVEILGEQYF. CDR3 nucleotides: TGTGCCAGCAGCGTAGAGATTCTCGGCGAGCAGTACTTC.

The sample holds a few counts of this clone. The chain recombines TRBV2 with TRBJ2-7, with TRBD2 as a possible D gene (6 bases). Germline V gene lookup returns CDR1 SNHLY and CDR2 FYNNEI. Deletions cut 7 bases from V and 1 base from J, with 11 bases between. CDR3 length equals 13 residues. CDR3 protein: CASTRERSYEQYF. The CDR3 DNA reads TGTGCCAGCACACGGGAGAGGTCCTACGAGCAGTACTTC.

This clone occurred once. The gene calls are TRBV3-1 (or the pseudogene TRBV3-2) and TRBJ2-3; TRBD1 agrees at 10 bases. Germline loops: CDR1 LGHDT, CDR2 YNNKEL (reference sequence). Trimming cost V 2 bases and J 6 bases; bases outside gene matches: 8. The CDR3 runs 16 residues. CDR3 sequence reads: CASSQNSWTGGDTQYF. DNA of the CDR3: TGTGCCAGCAGCCAAAACTCCTGGACAGGGGGGGATACGCAGTATTTT.

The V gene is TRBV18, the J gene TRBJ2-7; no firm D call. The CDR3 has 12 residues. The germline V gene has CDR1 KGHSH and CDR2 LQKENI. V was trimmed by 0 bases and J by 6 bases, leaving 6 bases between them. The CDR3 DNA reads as TGTGCCAGCTCACCACCGTCTAGCGAGCAGTACTTC. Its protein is CASSPPSSEQYF.

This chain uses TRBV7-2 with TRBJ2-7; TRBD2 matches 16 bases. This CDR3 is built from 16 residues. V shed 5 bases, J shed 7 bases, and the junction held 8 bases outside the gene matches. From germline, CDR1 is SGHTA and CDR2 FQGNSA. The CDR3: CASSTPGLAGGREQYF. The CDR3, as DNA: TGTGCCAGCAGCACACCGGGACTAGCGGGGGGGCGTGAGCAGTACTTC.

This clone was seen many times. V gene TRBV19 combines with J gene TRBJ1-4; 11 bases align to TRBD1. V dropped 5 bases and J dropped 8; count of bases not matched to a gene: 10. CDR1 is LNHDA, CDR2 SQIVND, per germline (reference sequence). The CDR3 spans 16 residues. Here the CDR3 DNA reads TGTGCCAGTAGTCAAGGGACAGGGGGTAGACGAGAAAAACTGTTTTTT. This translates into CASSQGTGGRREKLFF.

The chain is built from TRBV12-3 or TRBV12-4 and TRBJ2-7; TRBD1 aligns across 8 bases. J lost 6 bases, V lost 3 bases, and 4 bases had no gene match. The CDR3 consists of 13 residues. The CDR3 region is CASSLRQGSEQYF. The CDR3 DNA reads TGTGCCAGCAGTTTGAGACAGGGGAGCGAGCAGTACTTC.

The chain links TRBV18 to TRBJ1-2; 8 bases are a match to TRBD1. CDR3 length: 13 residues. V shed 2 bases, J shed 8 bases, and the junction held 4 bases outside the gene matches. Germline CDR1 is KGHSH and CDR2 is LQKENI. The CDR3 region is CASSPETGEGYTF. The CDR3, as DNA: TGTGCCAGCTCACCAGAGACAGGGGAGGGCTACACCTTC.

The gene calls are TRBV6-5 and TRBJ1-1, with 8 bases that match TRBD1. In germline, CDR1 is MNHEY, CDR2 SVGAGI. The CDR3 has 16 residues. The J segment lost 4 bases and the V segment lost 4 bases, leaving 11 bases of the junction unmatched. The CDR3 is CASSSPNRQGTTEAFF. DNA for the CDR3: TGTGCCAGCAGTTCCCCCAATCGACAGGGGACCACTGAAGCTTTCTTT.

CDR3 in amino acids: CASSVAPQGRSDTQYF. CDR3 nucleotides: TGTGCCAGCAGCGTAGCCCCACAGGGAAGGTCAGATACGCAGTATTTT. This sequence joins TRBV9 and TRBJ2-3; D is perhaps TRBD1 (6 bases). This CDR3 is 16 amino acids long. With 0 bases removed from V and 4 bases from J, the gap between germline ends came to 15 bases. CDR1 is SGDLS and CDR2 is YYNGEE in the germline V gene.

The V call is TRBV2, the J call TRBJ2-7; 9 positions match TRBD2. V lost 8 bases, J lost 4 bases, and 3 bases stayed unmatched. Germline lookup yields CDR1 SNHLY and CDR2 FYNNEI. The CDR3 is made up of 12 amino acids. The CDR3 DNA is TGTGCCAGCGCTAGCGGGGTTTACGAGCAGTACTTC. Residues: CASASGVYEQYF.

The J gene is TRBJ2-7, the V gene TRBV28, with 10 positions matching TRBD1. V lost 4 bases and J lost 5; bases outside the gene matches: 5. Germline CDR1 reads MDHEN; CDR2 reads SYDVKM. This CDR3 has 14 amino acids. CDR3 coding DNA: TGTGCCAGCAGTTCCGGGACAGGGGTTGACGAGCAGTACTTC. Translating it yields CASSSGTGVDEQYF.

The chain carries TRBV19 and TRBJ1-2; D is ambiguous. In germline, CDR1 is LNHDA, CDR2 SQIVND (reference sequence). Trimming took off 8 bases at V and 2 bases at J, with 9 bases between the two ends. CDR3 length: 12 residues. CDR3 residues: CASQSPNYGYTF. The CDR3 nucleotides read TGTGCCAGTCAGTCACCGAACTATGGCTACACCTTC.

Written as DNA, the CDR3 is TGCAGCGCCGGGCGGGGTGTGGGTCCAGATACGCAGTATTTT. Encoded protein: CSAGRGVGPDTQYF. The chain has TRBV29-1 and TRBJ2-3; possible D gene TRBD2, 6 bases. V gave up 7 bases and J gave up 4 bases, with 18 bases separating them. The CDR3 is 14 amino acids. CDR1 and CDR2 from the germline V gene are SQVTM and ANQGSEA.

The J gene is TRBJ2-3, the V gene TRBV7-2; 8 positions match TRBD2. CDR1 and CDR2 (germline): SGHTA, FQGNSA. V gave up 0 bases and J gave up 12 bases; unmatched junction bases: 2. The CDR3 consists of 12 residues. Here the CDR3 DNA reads TGTGCCAGCAGCTTAGCGCGGGGGGAACAGTATTTT. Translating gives CASSLARGEQYF.

In DNA form, the CDR3 reads TGTGCCAGCAGTGAAGCAGGGGGCGATGGCTACACCTTC. Encoded protein: CASSEAGGDGYTF. The chain recombines TRBV6-1 with TRBJ1-2, with TRBD1 identical over 7 bases. This CDR3 has 13 amino acids. Unmatched junction bases numbered 1, after V lost 0 bases and J lost 6 bases. Germline values: CDR1 MNHNS, CDR2 SASEGT.

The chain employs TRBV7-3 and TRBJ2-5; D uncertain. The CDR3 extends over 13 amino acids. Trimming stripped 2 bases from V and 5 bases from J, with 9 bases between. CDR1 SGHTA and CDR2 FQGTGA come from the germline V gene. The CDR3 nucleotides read TGTGCCAGCAGCTTATCTCCGGGTGAGACCCAGTACTTC. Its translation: CASSLSPGETQYF. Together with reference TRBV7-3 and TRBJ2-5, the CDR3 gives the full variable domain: GAGVSQTPSNKVTEKGKYVELRCDPISGHTALYWYRQSLGQGPEFLIYFQGTGAADDSGLPNDRFFAVRPEGSVSTLKIQRTERGDSAVYLCASSLSPGETQYFGPGTRLLVL.

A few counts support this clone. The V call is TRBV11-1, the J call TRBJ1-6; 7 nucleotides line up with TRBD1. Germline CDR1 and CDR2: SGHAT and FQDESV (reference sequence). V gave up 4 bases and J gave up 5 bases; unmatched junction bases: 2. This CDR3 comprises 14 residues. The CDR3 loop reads CASSSDRDNSPLHF. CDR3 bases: TGTGCCAGCAGCTCCGACAGGGATAATTCACCCCTCCACTTT.